The present T cell receptor (beta chain) was sequenced within a study of T cell responses to AZD1222 COVID-19 vaccine. The overall study: Pooling covered second doses at about 4 or about 12 weeks. Study-level findings and limits: Of spike-specific TCRs, nearly half reportedly target regions left unmutated in variants. Donors in the cohort were predominantly white British and more often female, and clonal diversity was possibly underestimated. Spike was spanned by vaccine-associated CD4 TCRs, which were dominant at 160-218 and 743-854.

This CDR3 comprises 14 residues. The ends were cut back, 4 bases at V and 4 bases at J, with 13 bases in the middle. CDR1 and CDR2 (germline): LNHDA, SQIVND (reference sequence). Sequenced by immunoSEQ multiplex PCR; TCRdb stores in-frame clones only, minus some. The sample has approximately 73,000 clones, roughly four fifths seen once. About this clone itself: Its antigen is not known.

The sequenced sample was peripheral blood, obtained on day 0 of AZD1222 vaccination. The receptor comes from an adult in good health. The rearrangement uses TRBV19 and TRBJ1-1, with unresolved D. The chain's CDR3 is CASSTSMGSTEAFF. CDR3 DNA: TGTGCCAGTAGTACATCCATGGGCAGCACTGAAGCTTTCTTT. The whole variable domain, remainder taken from reference TRBV19 and TRBJ1-1, is DGGITQSPKYLFRKEGQNVTLSCEQNLNHDAMYWYRQDPGQGLRLIYYSQIVNDFQKGDIAEGYSVSREKKESFPLTVTSAQKNPTAFYLCASSTSMGSTEAFFGQGTRLTVV.